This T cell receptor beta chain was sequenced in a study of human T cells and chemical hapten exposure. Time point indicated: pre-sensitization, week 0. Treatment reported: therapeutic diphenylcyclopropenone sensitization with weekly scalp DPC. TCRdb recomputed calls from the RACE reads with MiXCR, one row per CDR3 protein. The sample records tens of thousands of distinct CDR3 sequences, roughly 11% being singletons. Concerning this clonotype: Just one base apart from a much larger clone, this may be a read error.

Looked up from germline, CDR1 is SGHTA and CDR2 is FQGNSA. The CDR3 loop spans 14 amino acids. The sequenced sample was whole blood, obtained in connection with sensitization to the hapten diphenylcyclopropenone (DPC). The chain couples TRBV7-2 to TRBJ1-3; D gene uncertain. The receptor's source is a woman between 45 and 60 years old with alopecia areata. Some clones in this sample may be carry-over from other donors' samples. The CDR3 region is CASSQGSSGNTIHF. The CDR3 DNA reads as TGTGCCAGCAGCCAAGGGAGCTCTGGAAACACCATACATTTT.